The sequence of this T cell receptor beta chain was determined in a study of CD8+ T cells in alopecia areata. Study background: The study gave treated patients oral tofacitinib at 5 to 10 mg twice daily.

The V gene's germline CDR1 is GTSNPN and CDR2 SVGIG (reference sequence). The CDR3 is 14 amino acids. Trimming cost V 0 bases and J 5 bases, with 11 bases left between them. Treatment reported: oral pan-JAK inhibitor, 5-10 mg twice daily. Whole-study results and caveats: One nonresponder leaves baseline CD8+ expansion's link to response uncertain. Numerous clones, expanded in lesions, remained in scalp and blood during tofacitinib.

The authors extracted RNA and reverse transcribed it into cDNA as the sequencing template. Using immunoSEQ multiplex PCR, the repertoire was profiled, and TCRdb retains in-frame clones only, with some absent. The sample has around 190,000 clones, 64% seen once; the top ten hold about 4%. Note on this clone: Its matching antigen is unknown.

The source was CD4+ T cells sorted from blood, collected at week 4, from a patient treated with tofacitinib. The receptor was derived from a human donor with alopecia areata. The chain links TRBV30 to TRBJ1-5, with D perhaps matching TRBD1 (5 bases). The CDR3 sequence: CAWSVLAGHQPQHF. Written as DNA, the CDR3 is TGTGCCTGGAGTGTACTCGCAGGGCATCAGCCCCAGCATTTT.